A single sample gave rise to the 21 T cell receptor beta chains below, sequenced in a study of Ad26.COV2.S vaccination and SARS-CoV-2 variants. Treatment meaning: 19 received Ad26.COV2.S at low or high dose, single or two shots; 5 received placebo; per-sample allocation not given. Samples were taken on day 63 after the first vaccine or placebo injection. This table comes from immunoSEQ multiplex PCR, and its TCRdb copy is limited to in-frame clones, with some not included. The sample lists 250,000 to 300,000 clones; 70% to 90% were seen once. The specimen was peripheral blood, collected in a trial of Ad26.COV2.S vaccine versus placebo. The receptors here all came from a person aged 18 to 59 who received the Ad26.COV2.S COVID-19 vaccine or a placebo.

This sequence joins TRBV15 and TRBJ2-1, with 13 bases that match TRBD2. The CDR3 runs to 16 residues. Germline values: CDR1 LNHNV, CDR2 YYDKDF (reference sequence). After removal of 5 bases from V and 9 bases from J, the junction contained 10 bases not matched to a gene. CDR3 coding DNA: TGTGCCACCAGCGGAACTAGCGGGAGGGCCTTTAGTGAGCAGTTCTTC. It encodes CATSGTSGRAFSEQFF.

This clone was seen a few times. The gene calls are TRBV7-2 and TRBJ2-7, with no clear D. This CDR3 is 14 amino acids long. CDR1 and CDR2 from the germline V gene are SGHTA and FQGNSA. The V gene lost 1 base and the J gene lost 1 base, with 8 bases spanning the gap. Written as DNA, the CDR3 is TGTGCCAGCAGCTTAGTACAAGCTTCCTACGAGCAGTACTTC. Encoded protein: CASSLVQASYEQYF. Using reference TRBV7-2 and TRBJ2-7 for the parts outside the CDR3, the full variable domain is GAGVSQSPSNKVTEKGKDVELRCDPISGHTALYWYRQSLGQGLEFLIYFQGNSAPDKSGLPSDRFSAERTGGSVSTLTIQRTQQEDSAVYLCASSLVQASYEQYFGPGTRLTVT.

This chain connects TRBV11-2 to TRBJ1-2; D ambiguous. The CDR3 loop spans 13 amino acids. Trimming removed 6 bases at V and 4 bases at J, with 12 bases between. Germline values: CDR1 SGHAT, CDR2 FQNNGV. CDR3 sequence reads: CASSPGVAYGYTF. DNA of the CDR3: TGTGCCAGCAGTCCCGGGGTGGCCTATGGCTACACCTTC.

The J gene is TRBJ1-5, the V gene TRBV5-5, with D possibly matching TRBD1 (6 bases). CDR3 length: 17 residues. Germline CDR1 reads SGHKS; CDR2 reads YYEKEE (reference sequence). The V and J ends lost 0 bases and 11 bases respectively, with 24 bases between them. DNA of the CDR3: TGTGCCAGCAGCTTGGAGGTTCGGGGGGCAGGCCCGCGGACCCAGCATTTT. As protein: CASSLEVRGAGPRTQHF.

J is TRBJ2-5 and V is TRBV7-2; TRBD2 matches at 9 bases. Per the germline V gene, CDR1 is SGHTA and CDR2 is FQGNSA. There are 17 residues in the CDR3. The V and J ends lost 5 bases and 5 bases, in that order; junction bases with no gene match: 15. CDR3 sequence: CASSPYLPSGGRETQYF. CDR3 coding DNA: TGTGCCAGCAGCCCATACCTTCCCAGCGGGGGGAGGGAGACCCAGTACTTC.

The genes are TRBV3-1 (or the pseudogene TRBV3-2) and TRBJ2-2, with a possible D match to TRBD2 (6 bases). Germline-derived CDR1 and CDR2 are LGHDT and YNNKEL (reference sequence). This CDR3 comprises 15 residues. V was cut by 1 base and J by 6 bases, with 12 bases left in between. The CDR3 DNA follows: TGTGCCAGCAGCCAAGGGCTAGCGCGTTCCGGGGAGCTGTTTTTT. Amino acids: CASSQGLARSGELFF.

This chain joins TRBV29-1 and TRBJ2-1; 9 bases fit TRBD1. The CDR3 consists of 12 residues. Germline lookup yields CDR1 SQVTM and CDR2 ANQGSEA. J lost 9 bases, V lost 5 bases, and 5 bases had no gene match. DNA for the CDR3: TGCAGCGTTAGGTGGGGACAGGGTGAGCAGTTCTTC. Translation gives CSVRWGQGEQFF.

V usage is TRBV5-4 and J usage is TRBJ1-4; no firm D call. The ends were cut back, 2 bases at V and 7 bases at J, with 9 bases in the middle. The CDR3 covers 13 residues. Per the germline V gene, CDR1 is SGHNT and CDR2 is YYREEE (reference sequence). The CDR3 region is CASSLGGAEKLFF. The CDR3 DNA is TGTGCCAGCAGCTTAGGAGGAGCTGAAAAACTGTTTTTT. Full variable domain (rest looked up from reference TRBV5-4 and TRBJ1-4): ETGVTQSPTHLIKTRGQQVTLRCSSQSGHNTVSWYQQALGQGPQFIFQYYREEENGRGNFPPRFSGLQFPNYSSELNVNALELDDSALYLCASSLGGAEKLFFGSGTQLSVL.

This chain joins TRBV24-1 and TRBJ2-3, with D uncertain. Germline V gives CDR1 KGHDR, CDR2 SFDVKD. The CDR3 consists of 12 residues. Trimming removed 9 bases from V and 4 bases from J, with 10 bases in between. The CDR3 nucleotides are TGTGCCACCCGAGGACCTTCAGATACGCAGTATTTT. Translated, it gives CATRGPSDTQYF.

V usage is TRBV2 and J usage is TRBJ1-1; 7 bases map to TRBD1. With 3 bases clipped from V and 3 bases from J, the junction kept 1 base outside the gene matches. The CDR3 sequence is 13 residues long. Germline-derived CDR1 and CDR2 are SNHLY and FYNNEI. Here the CDR3 reads CASSDTGDTEAFF. The DNA for the CDR3 is TGTGCCAGCAGTGACACAGGGGACACTGAAGCTTTCTTT.

The chain has TRBV14 and TRBJ2-7; 10 bases line up with TRBD2. Losses at the gene ends were 2 bases for V and 4 bases for J; bases not matched to a gene: 2. The CDR3 covers 14 residues. Germline assignment: CDR1 SGHDN and CDR2 FVKESK. CDR3 DNA: TGTGCCAGCAGCCAATTAGCGGGAGGTTACGAGCAGTACTTC. Its translation: CASSQLAGGYEQYF.

This chain joins TRBV5-6 and TRBJ1-3; D is uncertain. V lost 6 bases and J lost 0, with 13 bases in between. The germline V gene has CDR1 SGHDT and CDR2 YYEEEE. This CDR3 contains 15 residues. For the CDR3, the DNA is TGTGCCAGCAACCTCAGAACAAACTCTGGAAACACCATATATTTT. It specifies CASNLRTNSGNTIYF.

V usage is TRBV3-1 (or the pseudogene TRBV3-2) and J usage is TRBJ2-3, with 10 nucleotides matching TRBD2. Unmatched junction bases numbered 23, after V lost 4 bases and J lost 4 bases. The CDR3 has 21 residues. Germline assignment: CDR1 LGHDT and CDR2 YNNKEL (reference sequence). The CDR3 nucleotides read TGTGCCAGCAGCCCGGAACCGCCACCTCTAGCGGGGGTAATTTTTCCAGATACGCAGTATTTT. This sequence encodes CASSPEPPPLAGVIFPDTQYF.

V gene TRBV23-1 combines with J gene TRBJ1-1; D possibly corresponds to TRBD1 (6 bases). TRBV23-1 qualifies as an ORF whose function is uncertain. V was trimmed by 10 bases and J by 6 bases, leaving 24 bases between them. This CDR3 region has 15 residues. CDR3 loop: CATLTFTGPLAEAFF. CDR3 bases: TGCGCCACCTTGACCTTCACAGGGCCCCTGGCTGAAGCTTTCTTT.

J is TRBJ2-7 and V is TRBV20-1; no reliable D call. Trimming removed 5 bases at V and 4 bases at J, with 9 bases between. CDR1 and CDR2 from the germline V gene are DFQATT and SNEGSKA (reference sequence). The CDR3 consists of 11 residues. CDR3 sequence (DNA): TGCAGTGCTTCCCAGGATTACGAGCAGTACTTC. Translation gives CSASQDYEQYF.

The chain joins TRBV7-8 to TRBJ2-5; 7 bases align to TRBD2. The germline V gene has CDR1 SGHVS and CDR2 FQNEAQ. The J segment lost 2 bases and the V segment lost 2 bases, leaving 8 bases of the junction unmatched. There are 16 residues in the CDR3. The CDR3 DNA follows: TGTGCCAGCAGCTTATACCAGCGGGGTGGGCAAGAGACCCAGTACTTC. Its translation: CASSLYQRGGQETQYF.

The chain employs TRBV5-1 and TRBJ1-2; D remains ambiguous. Trimming took off 2 bases at V and 5 bases at J, with 16 bases between the two ends. Germline V gene data show CDR1 as SGHRS and CDR2 as YFSETQ. This CDR3 contains 15 residues. CDR3 sequence (DNA): TGCGCCAGCAGCTTAGGGATGACCAGTGATTATGGCTACACCTTC. Translated, it gives CASSLGMTSDYGYTF.

V and J are TRBV2 and TRBJ1-1; 10 bases match TRBD1. CDR1 and CDR2 from the germline V gene are SNHLY and FYNNEI. The CDR3 extends over 12 amino acids. The CDR3 bases are TGTGCATCGGGACAGGGGCGAACTGAAGCTTTCTTT. Translation: CASGQGRTEAFF. The full variable domain, in which reference TRBV2 and TRBJ1-1 provide the parts outside the CDR3, is EPEVTQTPSHQVTQMGQEVILRCVPISNHLYFYWYRQILGQKVEFLVSFYNNEISEKSEIFDDQFSVERPDGSNFTLKIRSTKLEDSAMYFCASGQGRTEAFFGQGTRLTVV.

The chain is built from TRBV3-1 (or the pseudogene TRBV3-2) and TRBJ2-7; D possibly corresponds to TRBD2 (7 bases). Deletions cut 1 base from V and 2 bases from J, with 15 bases between. The CDR3 sequence is 16 residues long. The germline V gene has CDR1 LGHDT and CDR2 YNNKEL (reference sequence). The CDR3, as DNA: TGTGCCAGCAGCCAAGTGGCCGGGGGGCTGACCTACGAGCAGTACTTC. It specifies CASSQVAGGLTYEQYF.

V gene TRBV28 combines with J gene TRBJ2-7, with a possible D match to TRBD1 (6 bases). The germline V and J ends were trimmed by 8 bases and 2 bases, with 22 bases remaining between them. The CDR3 covers 16 residues. The germline V gene has CDR1 MDHEN and CDR2 SYDVKM. CDR3 sequence: CASPPTSTGTTYEQYF. CDR3 DNA sequence: TGTGCCAGCCCCCCCACATCCACAGGGACCACCTACGAGCAGTACTTC. The full variable domain, rest sourced from reference TRBV28 and TRBJ2-7, is DVKVTQSSRYLVKRTGEKVFLECVQDMDHENMFWYRQDPGLGLRLIYFSYDVKMKEKGDIPEGYSVSREKKERFSLILESASTNQTSMYLCASPPTSTGTTYEQYFGPGTRLTVT.

This chain joins TRBV30 and TRBJ1-1; D is undetermined. Trimming shortened V by 3 bases and J by 6 bases, and 8 bases separated the two germline ends. The CDR3 contains 11 residues. Germline values: CDR1 GTSNPN, CDR2 SVGIG (reference sequence). CDR3 bases: TGTGCCTGGAGAGAGTCAGCTGAAGCTTTCTTT. Translation: CAWRESAEAFF.